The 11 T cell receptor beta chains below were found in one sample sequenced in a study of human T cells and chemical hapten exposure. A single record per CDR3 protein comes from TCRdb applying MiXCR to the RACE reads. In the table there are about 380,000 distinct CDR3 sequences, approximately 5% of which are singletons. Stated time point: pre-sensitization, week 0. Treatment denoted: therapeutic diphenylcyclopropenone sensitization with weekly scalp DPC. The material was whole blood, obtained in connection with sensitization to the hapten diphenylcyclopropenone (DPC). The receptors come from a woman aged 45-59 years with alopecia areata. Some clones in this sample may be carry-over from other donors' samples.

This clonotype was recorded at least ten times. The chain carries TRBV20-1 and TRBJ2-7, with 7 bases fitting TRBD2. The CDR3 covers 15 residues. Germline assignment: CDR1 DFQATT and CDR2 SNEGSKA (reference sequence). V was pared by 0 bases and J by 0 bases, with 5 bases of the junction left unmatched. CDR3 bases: TGCAGTGCTAGAGATATTGGGGGGGACTCCTACGAGCAGTACTTC. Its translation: CSARDIGGDSYEQYF.

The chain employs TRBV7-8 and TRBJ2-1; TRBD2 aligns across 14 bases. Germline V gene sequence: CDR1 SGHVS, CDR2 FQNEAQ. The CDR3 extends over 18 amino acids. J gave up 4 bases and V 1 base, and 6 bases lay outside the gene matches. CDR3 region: CASSLGLAGGPRYNEQFF. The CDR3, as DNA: TGTGCCAGCAGCTTAGGACTAGCGGGGGGGCCCAGATACAATGAGCAGTTCTTC.

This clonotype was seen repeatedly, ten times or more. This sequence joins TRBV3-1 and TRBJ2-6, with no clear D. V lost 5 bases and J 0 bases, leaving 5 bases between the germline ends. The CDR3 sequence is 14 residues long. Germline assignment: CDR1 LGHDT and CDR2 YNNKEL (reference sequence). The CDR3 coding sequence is TGTGCCAGCAGCAGGGCCTCTGGGGCCAACGTCCTGACTTTC. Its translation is CASSRASGANVLTF.

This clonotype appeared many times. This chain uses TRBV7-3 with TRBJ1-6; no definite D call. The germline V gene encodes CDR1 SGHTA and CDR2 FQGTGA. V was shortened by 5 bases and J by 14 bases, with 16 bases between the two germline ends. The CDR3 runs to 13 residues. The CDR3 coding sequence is TGTGCCAGCAGCCTAAATGCTATGGGAGCCCTCCACTTT. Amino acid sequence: CASSLNAMGALHF. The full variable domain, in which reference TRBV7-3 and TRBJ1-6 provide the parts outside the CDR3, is GAGVSQTPSNKVTEKGKYVELRCDPISGHTALYWYRQSLGQGPEFLIYFQGTGAADDSGLPNDRFFAVRPEGSVSTLKIQRTERGDSAVYLCASSLNAMGALHFGNGTRLTVT.

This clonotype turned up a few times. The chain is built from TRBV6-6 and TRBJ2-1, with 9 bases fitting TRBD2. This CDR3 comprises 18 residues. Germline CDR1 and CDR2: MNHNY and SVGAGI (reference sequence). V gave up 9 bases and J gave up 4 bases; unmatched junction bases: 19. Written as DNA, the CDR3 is TGTGCCAGTGTCCCAAGACTAGCGGAAAGTAAGGAATACAATGAGCAGTTCTTC. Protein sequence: CASVPRLAESKEYNEQFF.

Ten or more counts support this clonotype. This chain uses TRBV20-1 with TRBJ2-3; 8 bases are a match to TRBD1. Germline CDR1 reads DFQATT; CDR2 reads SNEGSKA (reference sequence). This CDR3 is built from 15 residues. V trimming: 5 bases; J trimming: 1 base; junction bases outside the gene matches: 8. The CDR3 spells CSAGGTGEGTDTQYF. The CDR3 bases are TGCAGTGCTGGAGGGACAGGAGAGGGCACAGATACGCAGTATTTT.

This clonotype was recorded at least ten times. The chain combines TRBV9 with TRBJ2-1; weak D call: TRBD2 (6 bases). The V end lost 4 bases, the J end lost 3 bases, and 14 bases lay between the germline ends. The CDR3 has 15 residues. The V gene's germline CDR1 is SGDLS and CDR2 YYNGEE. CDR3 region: CASSSEGYRYNEQFF. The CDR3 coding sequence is TGTGCCAGCAGCTCGGAGGGGTACCGCTACAATGAGCAGTTCTTC.

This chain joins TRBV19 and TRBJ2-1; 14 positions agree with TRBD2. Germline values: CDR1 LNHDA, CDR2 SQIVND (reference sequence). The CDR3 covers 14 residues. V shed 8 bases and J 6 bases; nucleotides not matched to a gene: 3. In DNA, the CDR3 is TGTGCCAGTTCGACTAGCGGGAGGGCCAATGAGCAGTTCTTC. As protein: CASSTSGRANEQFF.

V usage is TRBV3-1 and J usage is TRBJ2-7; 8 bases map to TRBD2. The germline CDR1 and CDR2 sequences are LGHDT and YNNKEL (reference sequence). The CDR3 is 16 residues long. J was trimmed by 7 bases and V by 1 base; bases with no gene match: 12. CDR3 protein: CASSQGLAPSREEQYF. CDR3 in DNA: TGTGCCAGCAGCCAAGGACTAGCGCCCTCTCGGGAGGAGCAGTACTTC.

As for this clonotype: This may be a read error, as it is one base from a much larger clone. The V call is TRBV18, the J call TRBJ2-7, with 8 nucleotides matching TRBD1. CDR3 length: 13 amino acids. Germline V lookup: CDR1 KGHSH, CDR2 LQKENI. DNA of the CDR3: TGTACCAGCTCATACAGGGGGGACGACGAGCAGTACTTC. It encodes CTSSYRGDDEQYF.

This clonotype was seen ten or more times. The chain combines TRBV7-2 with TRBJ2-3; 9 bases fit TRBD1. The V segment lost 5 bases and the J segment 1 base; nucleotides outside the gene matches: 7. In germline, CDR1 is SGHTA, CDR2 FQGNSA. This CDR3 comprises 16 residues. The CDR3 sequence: CASSLNTGGRTDTQYF. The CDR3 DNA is TGTGCCAGCAGCCTAAATACAGGGGGCCGCACAGATACGCAGTATTTT.